Shown below are 20 T cell receptor beta chains from a single sample sequenced in a study of regulatory and conventional T cells in RAG deficiency. The data were produced by immunoSEQ multiplex PCR, yet TCRdb's version contains in-frame clones alone and is incomplete. Here the sample spans about 19,000 clones, 87% being singletons. Blood CD4+ CD25-high CD127-low regulatory T cells supplied the genomic DNA template. These data also formed part of another study, on regulatory T cells. Turning to that study: Amplification used 52 TRBV primers and 13 TRBJ primers.

Sequenced input: Tregs sorted from blood. The receptors were gathered from a human donor in good health.

This clone was recorded only once. This sequence joins TRBV15 and TRBJ1-6; TRBD1 matches at 8 bases. The germline V gene has CDR1 LNHNV and CDR2 YYDKDF (reference sequence). V trimming: 0 bases; J trimming: 10 bases; junction bases outside the gene matches: 8. CDR3 length equals 16 residues. The CDR3 DNA reads as TGTGCCACCAGCAGAGACCGAGGACAGGGTCGATCACCCCTCCACTTT. This translates into CATSRDRGQGRSPLHF.

This rearrangement joins TRBV6-1 to TRBJ1-2; D unclear. The V and J ends lost 6 bases and 1 base respectively, with 9 bases between them. Germline CDR1 and CDR2: MNHNS and SASEGT. The CDR3 is 13 amino acids. CDR3 nucleotide sequence: TGTGCCAGCAGCGTCACCCTTAACTATGGCTACACCTTC. The encoded protein is CASSVTLNYGYTF.

The chain links TRBV18 to TRBJ1-1; 9 bases agree with TRBD1. CDR1 KGHSH and CDR2 LQKENI come from the germline V gene. The CDR3 is 15 amino acids. Unmatched junction bases numbered 6, after V lost 5 bases and J lost 2 bases. The CDR3: CASSLNRGQNTEAFF. Written as DNA, the CDR3 is TGTGCCAGCTCATTGAACAGGGGGCAAAACACTGAAGCTTTCTTT.

The gene calls are TRBV15 and TRBJ1-5, with 10 positions matching TRBD1. The V gene's germline CDR1 is LNHNV and CDR2 YYDKDF (reference sequence). The CDR3 totals 15 residues. V lost 5 bases and J lost 6; bases outside the gene matches: 7. Here the CDR3 reads CATSGRQGAGQPQHF. CDR3 coding DNA: TGTGCCACCAGCGGCAGACAGGGGGCCGGTCAGCCCCAGCATTTT.

The V call is TRBV10-3, the J call TRBJ2-7; D is perhaps TRBD1 (5 bases). Trimming left V 0 bases short and J 2 bases short, with 11 bases between. Germline CDR1 reads ENHRY; CDR2 reads SYGVKD. The CDR3 is made up of 15 amino acids. CDR3 nucleotides: TGTGCCATCAGTGAGTCGGAAAGGGGCGCCTACGAGCAGTACTTC. It specifies CAISESERGAYEQYF.

CDR3 in amino acids: CASSFQGQGKNSPLHF. The CDR3 DNA is TGTGCCAGCAGTTTTCAAGGACAGGGAAAGAATTCACCCCTCCACTTT. The genes are TRBV28 and TRBJ1-6; 8 bases agree with TRBD1. Germline assignment: CDR1 MDHEN and CDR2 SYDVKM. V lost 3 bases, J lost 7 bases, and 8 bases stayed unmatched. The CDR3 is made up of 16 amino acids.

The rearrangement joins TRBV7-9 to TRBJ1-1; D ambiguous. V gave up 1 base and J gave up 9 bases, with 6 bases separating them. CDR3 length equals 11 residues. Looked up from germline, CDR1 is SEHNR and CDR2 is FQNEAQ (reference sequence). The CDR3 DNA follows: TGTGCCAGCAGCTTAGTAGGAAAAGCTTTCTTT. Protein sequence: CASSLVGKAFF.

The chain joins TRBV5-1 to TRBJ2-1, with 12 bases lining up with TRBD2. The germline V gene has CDR1 SGHRS and CDR2 YFSETQ. The CDR3 contains 18 residues. Trimming cost V 6 bases and J 9 bases; bases outside gene matches: 19. CDR3 sequence: CASTRPLAGGPFIGEQFF. The CDR3 DNA is TGCGCCAGCACCCGGCCCCTAGCGGGGGGGCCGTTTATCGGTGAGCAGTTCTTC.

The chain links TRBV6-9 to TRBJ2-7, with 7 bases that match TRBD2. Unmatched junction bases numbered 5, after V lost 7 bases and J lost 2 bases. The CDR3 totals 13 residues. Germline CDR1 is MNHGY and CDR2 is SVAAGI. CDR3 sequence: CASKGGSPYEQYF. DNA of the CDR3: TGTGCCAGCAAGGGCGGGAGTCCCTACGAGCAGTACTTC.

V and J are TRBV5-6 and TRBJ1-1; D gene unclear. Germline V CDR1 and CDR2: SGHDT, YYEEEE. Between the trimmed V and J ends, which lost 0 bases and 1 base, there was a span of 4 bases. This CDR3 is built from 13 residues. The CDR3 region is CASSLDKNTEAFF. The CDR3, as DNA: TGTGCCAGCAGCTTGGACAAGAACACTGAAGCTTTCTTT.

On this clone itself: Other DNA sequences in this specimen translate into the identical CDR3. The chain employs TRBV6-5 and TRBJ1-5; perhaps TRBD1 as D (6 bases). V was trimmed by 8 bases and J by 3 bases, leaving 14 bases between them. CDR3 size: 14 residues. Per the germline V gene, CDR1 is MNHEY and CDR2 is SVGAGI. This chain's CDR3 is CASAQGGYNQPQHF. The DNA for the CDR3 is TGTGCCAGCGCACAGGGAGGTTACAATCAGCCCCAGCATTTT.

The chain recombines TRBV19 with TRBJ1-2; D gene uncertain. Trimming removed 3 bases from V and 3 bases from J, with 8 bases in between. The CDR3 consists of 13 residues. From germline, CDR1 is LNHDA and CDR2 SQIVND (reference sequence). The CDR3 sequence: CASSIMADYGYTF. DNA for the CDR3: TGTGCCAGTAGTATCATGGCAGACTATGGCTACACCTTC.

The CDR3 DNA sequence: TGTGCCAGCAGTGAGGCTCGGTGGGGCACTGAAGCTTTCTTT. Encoded protein: CASSEARWGTEAFF. The rearrangement uses TRBV6-1 and TRBJ1-1; D is undetermined. CDR3 length: 14 residues. The germline V gene encodes CDR1 MNHNS and CDR2 SASEGT. The V end lost 3 bases, the J end lost 4 bases, and 12 bases lay between the germline ends.

The chain employs TRBV4-1 and TRBJ2-7; no clear D. V was pared by 6 bases and J by 0 bases, with 18 bases between. Germline V gene lookup returns CDR1 MGHRA and CDR2 YSYEKL. The CDR3 length is 16 residues. CDR3 DNA: TGCGCCAGCAGTCGAGTTTTAGGTGTTAGCTCCTACGAGCAGTACTTC. This encodes CASSRVLGVSSYEQYF.

This clone is a singleton in its sample. The chain joins TRBV7-3 to TRBJ1-6, with D tentatively TRBD1 (5 bases). The CDR3 runs to 15 residues. Trimming stripped 4 bases from V and 0 bases from J, with 7 bases between. The germline V gene encodes CDR1 SGHTA and CDR2 FQGTGA. CDR3 sequence reads: CASSYDSSYNSPLHF. The CDR3 region has the DNA TGTGCCAGCAGCTATGACAGCTCCTATAATTCACCCCTCCACTTT.

This rearrangement joins TRBV7-9 to TRBJ1-2, with 9 positions matching TRBD1. Per the germline V gene, CDR1 is SEHNR and CDR2 is FQNEAQ (reference sequence). CDR3 length: 15 amino acids. V dropped 9 bases and J dropped 5; count of bases not matched to a gene: 13. CDR3 amino acids: CARATQPDRGYGYTF. The CDR3 DNA sequence: TGTGCCAGGGCGACACAACCGGACAGGGGATATGGCTACACCTTC.

The table lists this clone with a count of one. This CDR3 is CASNRQVSNSPLHF. In DNA form, the CDR3 reads TGTGCCAGCAACAGACAGGTTTCGAACTCACCCCTCCACTTT. The V call is TRBV5-5, the J call TRBJ1-6; TRBD1 might be the D (6 bases). Germline V gene data show CDR1 as SGHKS and CDR2 as YYEKEE (reference sequence). The length of the CDR3 is 14 residues. Trimming shortened V by 6 bases and J by 10 bases, and 17 bases separated the two germline ends.

The chain is built from TRBV5-1 and TRBJ1-1; a weak D match, TRBD1 (6 bases). The CDR3 is 14 residues long. The germline V gene has CDR1 SGHRS and CDR2 YFSETQ. The germline V and J ends were trimmed by 0 bases and 0 bases, with 6 bases remaining between them. In DNA, the CDR3 is TGCGCCAGCAGCTTGGGACAGGTGAACACTGAAGCTTTCTTT. This codes for CASSLGQVNTEAFF.

The CDR3 bases are TGTGCCAGCAGTTCGACTAGCGGGGGCTTCTACAATGAGCAGTTCTTC. Its protein product is CASSSTSGGFYNEQFF. This chain links TRBV27 with TRBJ2-1; 12 positions match TRBD2. Germline values: CDR1 MNHEY, CDR2 SMNVEV (reference sequence). Trimming cost V 4 bases and J 3 bases; bases outside gene matches: 4. The CDR3 is 16 amino acids.

This chain links TRBV30 with TRBJ2-1, with D perhaps TRBD2 (6 bases). V shed 1 base and J shed 1 base, with 17 bases lying between them. The length of the CDR3 is 17 residues. Germline V gives CDR1 GTSNPN, CDR2 SVGIG (reference sequence). Here the CDR3 DNA reads TGTGCCTGGAGTGCCTCCGGGACTGGACTATCCTACAATGAGCAGTTCTTC. Translation gives CAWSASGTGLSYNEQFF.